The present T cell receptor beta chain was sequenced within a study of blood T cell repertoires in COVID-19. V shed 0 bases and J 6 bases; nucleotides not matched to a gene: 7. The CDR3 is 16 residues long. CDR1 is SGHTS, CDR2 YDEGEE, per germline. Profiling relied on immunoSEQ multiplex PCR, and the TCRdb table lists in-frame clones only, not all of them. In the table there are about 180,000 clones, roughly 88% of which are singletons. Sequenced input: peripheral blood. J is TRBJ2-7 and V is TRBV5-8; 12 bases line up with TRBD2. This clonotype was sampled from a man aged 55 to 69 with acute or convalescent COVID-19. The CDR3, as DNA: TGTGCCAGCAGCTTGGCCCAGCTAGCGGGAGGGCGCGAGCAGTACTTC. Translating it yields CASSLAQLAGGREQYF.